These T cell receptor beta chains were read from a single sample in a study. A single record per CDR3 protein comes from TCRdb applying MiXCR to the RT-PCR reads. The sample shows about 700,000 distinct CDR3 sequences, 14% of them seen only once. The material sequenced was memory CD4+ T cells from blood. These receptors were taken from a female donor in good health, serving as a healthy control. Each CDR3 is given with its conserved first and last residue.

V: TRBV9; CDR3: CASSVGGPSGYFYEQYF
V: TRBV7-2; CDR3: CASSLDGLAGNTIYF
V: TRBV27; CDR3: CASTGRGGELFF
V: TRBV12-3/TRBV12-4; CDR3: CASSFREFTGELFF
V: TRBV7-2; CDR3: CASSRSGTFTDTQYF
V: TRBV20-1; CDR3: CSARDPQASLLYEQYF
V: TRBV15; CDR3: CATSRAPSEGAETQYF
V: TRBV3-1; CDR3: CASRPLGQENTEAFF
V: TRBV29-1; CDR3: CSTSEGHEQFF
V: TRBV2; CDR3: CASTSVAGAGTEAFF
V: TRBV20-1; CDR3: CSASRQGANTGELFF
V: TRBV4-2; CDR3: CASSQDPDGSYTEAFF
V: TRBV18; CDR3: CASSSGIDREQYF
V: TRBV28; CDR3: CASRFTGGEYGYTF
V: TRBV20-1; CDR3: CSAGRPGTGKNTEAFF
V: TRBV12-3/TRBV12-4; CDR3: CASSLADLNQPQHF
V: TRBV28; CDR3: CASSPWSGQAAYNEQFF
V: TRBV6-2/TRBV6-3; CDR3: CASSPISREGSEQFF
V: TRBV6-5; CDR3: CASSYSGSSSSYNEQFF
V: TRBV6-5; CDR3: CASSYRGGGTYEQYF
V: TRBV11-2; CDR3: CASSLYLTGTYNSPLHF
V: TRBV20-1; CDR3: CSARDPSGGASEQFF
V: TRBV7-8; CDR3: CASSLAGKVGEQFF
V: TRBV20-1; CDR3: CSASGGASVQTQYF